The next 16 T cell receptor beta chains were all read from a single sample in a study of identical twins. MiXCR, applied by TCRdb to the 5' RACE reads, yields one record per CDR3 protein. This sample has about 220,000 distinct CDR3 sequences, with around a tenth found just once. The material sequenced was memory (CD45RO+) T cells sorted from blood. The receptors were gathered from a woman under 30 in good health.

The DNA for the CDR3 is TGTGCCTGGAACTCAGGGGGGGATACGCAGTATTTT. As protein: CAWNSGGDTQYF. The chain joins TRBV30 to TRBJ2-3, with D perhaps TRBD1 (7 bases). The germline V gene encodes CDR1 GTSNPN and CDR2 SVGIG (reference sequence). CDR3 length equals 12 residues. Trimming took off 4 bases at V and 6 bases at J, with 11 bases between the two ends.

This clonotype was seen more than once but under ten times. This sequence joins TRBV7-8 and TRBJ1-5, with 8 bases lining up with TRBD1. The germline V gene has CDR1 SGHVS and CDR2 FQNEAQ. J gave up 2 bases and V 7 bases, and 4 bases lay outside the gene matches. The CDR3 runs 14 residues. The chain's CDR3 is CASTQQGGNQPQHF. For the CDR3, the DNA is TGTGCCAGCACCCAACAGGGGGGCAATCAGCCCCAGCATTTT.

This clonotype has only a few counts. The chain uses TRBV20-1 and TRBJ2-1; 8 positions match TRBD1. The trim removed 7 bases at V and 16 bases at J, leaving 12 bases unmatched. Germline V gene data show CDR1 as DFQATT and CDR2 as SNEGSKA (reference sequence). This CDR3 spans 11 amino acids. This CDR3 is CSVKDRQGNFF. In DNA, the CDR3 is TGCAGTGTAAAGGATCGACAGGGGAACTTCTTC.

Points on this clonotype: Its ends do not fully match the called genes, so a read error is possible. This chain links TRBV2 with TRBJ1-1; D call uncertain. CDR1 and CDR2 (germline): SNHLY, FYNNEI. This CDR3 is built from 13 residues. The CDR3 bases are TGTGCCAGCAGTAGAGACTGGAACGCTGAAGCTTTCTTT. Translation: CASSRDWNAEAFF.

This clonotype occurred many times. The V gene is TRBV6-5, the J gene TRBJ2-5; D gene uncertain. Germline V lookup: CDR1 MNHEY, CDR2 SVGAGI. The CDR3 is made up of 14 amino acids. Trimming removed 0 bases at V and 2 bases at J, with 7 bases between. In nucleotides, the CDR3 is TGTGCCAGCAGTTACTCGGGCAGACAAGAGACCCAGTACTTC. Residues: CASSYSGRQETQYF.

This clonotype has ten or more counts. The CDR3 loop is CASSTDSNQPQHF. The CDR3 DNA follows: TGCGCCAGCAGCACAGACAGCAATCAGCCCCAGCATTTT. The V call is TRBV5-1, the J call TRBJ1-5; D is uncertain. Germline assignment: CDR1 SGHRS and CDR2 YFSETQ. The CDR3 is 13 residues long. V lost 4 bases and J lost 1, with 6 bases in between.

This clonotype has a handful of counts. This chain joins TRBV12-3 or TRBV12-4 and TRBJ1-1, with 8 bases matching TRBD1. The CDR3 is 14 amino acids. With V trimmed by 7 bases and J by 1 base, 5 bases remained unmatched. The CDR3, as DNA: TGTGCCAGCACCCAGGGGGCTGGGAACACTGAAGCTTTCTTT. This translates into CASTQGAGNTEAFF.

This clonotype was found a few times. The chain links TRBV4-1 to TRBJ2-1, with 7 bases that match TRBD2. This CDR3 is 16 amino acids long. The V gene end was trimmed by 1 base and the J gene end by 2 bases; junction bases not matched to a gene: 5. In germline, CDR1 is MGHRA, CDR2 YSYEKL. CDR3 residues: CASSQARGSPYNEQFF. The DNA of the CDR3 is TGCGCCAGCAGCCAAGCCCGCGGGAGCCCCTACAATGAGCAGTTCTTC.

This clonotype appeared many times. This chain joins TRBV25-1 and TRBJ2-5; no definite D call. The CDR3 length is 13 residues. CDR1 and CDR2 (germline): MGHDK, SYGVNS. Trimming took 4 bases from V and 3 from J, leaving 9 bases between them. In DNA form, the CDR3 reads TGTGCCAGCAGTGTGCGCTCCAAAGAGACCCAGTACTTC. It codes for CASSVRSKETQYF.

V is TRBV5-1 and J is TRBJ1-2; weak D call: TRBD1 (6 bases). This CDR3 has 16 residues. Between the trimmed V and J ends, which lost 1 base and 5 bases, there was a span of 18 bases. Germline CDR1 is SGHRS and CDR2 is YFSETQ. The CDR3 region is CASSLRGAGREYGYTF. CDR3 DNA: TGCGCCAGCAGCTTGAGGGGGGCAGGTCGAGAATATGGCTACACCTTC.

A few counts support this clonotype. The chain uses TRBV28 and TRBJ1-2; D perhaps matches TRBD1 (5 bases). The CDR3 is made up of 14 amino acids. The germline V gene encodes CDR1 MDHEN and CDR2 SYDVKM. The V end was cut by 2 bases, the J end by 4 bases, with 11 bases between. The CDR3 region is CASSLPGQGYGYTF. The CDR3 DNA is TGTGCCAGCAGTTTACCAGGGCAGGGCTATGGCTACACCTTC.

This clonotype was counted at least ten times. This rearrangement joins TRBV5-1 to TRBJ2-1; D may be TRBD1 or TRBD2 (5 bases each). V was clipped by 5 bases and J by 0 bases, with 12 bases between them. The germline V gene encodes CDR1 SGHRS and CDR2 YFSETQ. The CDR3 is made up of 15 amino acids. The CDR3 sequence is CASRRGQGSYNEQFF. CDR3 bases: TGCGCCAGCAGGAGGGGCCAGGGCTCCTACAATGAGCAGTTCTTC.

This clonotype was observed a handful of times. The V call is TRBV5-5, the J call TRBJ2-5, with D possibly being TRBD1 (5 bases). The CDR3 runs 15 residues. Trimming cost V 2 bases and J 7 bases, with 18 bases left between them. Germline CDR1 SGHKS, CDR2 YYEKEE (reference sequence). In DNA, the CDR3 is TGTGCCAGCAGCTTTACAGGCGGTAATGACGTGACCCAGTACTTC. It translates to CASSFTGGNDVTQYF.

The chain carries TRBV20-1 and TRBJ2-7, with D tentatively TRBD1 (7 bases). This CDR3 spans 12 amino acids. Trimming stripped 5 bases from V and 7 bases from J, with 15 bases between. Germline values: CDR1 DFQATT, CDR2 SNEGSKA (reference sequence). The CDR3 DNA sequence: TGCAGTGCTGACGGACAGGCGGGGGAGCAGTACTTC. Translated, it gives CSADGQAGEQYF.

This clonotype was picked up many times. This rearrangement joins TRBV12-3 or TRBV12-4 to TRBJ2-7; D may correspond to TRBD1 or TRBD2 (5 bases each). V gave up 0 bases and J gave up 6 bases, with 12 bases separating them. The CDR3 loop spans 14 amino acids. For the CDR3, the DNA is TGTGCCAGCAGTTTAGCCGGGGACCTACGCGAGCAGTACTTC. This codes for CASSLAGDLREQYF.

Ten or more counts support this clonotype. V gene TRBV5-1 combines with J gene TRBJ1-4; D is undetermined. V was shortened by 1 base and J by 3 bases, with 7 bases between the two germline ends. The germline V gene has CDR1 SGHRS and CDR2 YFSETQ. There are 14 residues in the CDR3. The CDR3 region is CASSLSASNEKLFF. CDR3 DNA: TGCGCCAGCAGCTTGTCGGCATCTAATGAAAAACTGTTTTTT. Full variable domain (outside the CDR3, taken from reference TRBV5-1 and TRBJ1-4): KAGVTQTPRYLIKTRGQQVTLSCSPISGHRSVSWYQQTPGQGLQFLFEYFSETQRNKGNFPGRFSGRQFSNSRSEMNVSTLELGDSALYLCASSLSASNEKLFFGSGTQLSVL.